This is a list of T cell receptor beta chains from one sample in a study of cytomegalovirus exposure and HLA in healthy donors. Produced via immunoSEQ multiplex PCR; TCRdb's table is partial and in-frame only. The sample lists approximately 140,000 clones; around 81% were seen once. Material: PBMCs. The receptors were gathered from a male donor in good health and CMV-seronegative. The CDR3 runs from the conserved cysteine through the conserved F or W. A D gene is named only where the DNA matches it firmly. Only part of the rows carry a size: once, few, many, or a class if the clone is expanded.

D	size	V	J	CDR3	DNA
TRBD2	few	TRBV11-2	TRBJ2-1	CASSLGTSGSSYNEQFF	TGTGCCAGCAGCTTAGGGACTAGCGGGAGCTCCTACAATGAGCAGTTCTTC
TRBD2	NA	TRBV29-1	TRBJ2-3	CILAGVWVSSTDTQYF	TGCATTCTAGCGGGAGTCTGGGTGTCTAGCACAGATACGCAGTATTTT
NA	NA	TRBV5-1	TRBJ2-7	CASSLAHSSYEQYF	TGCGCCAGCAGCTTGGCCCACAGCTCCTACGAGCAGTACTTC
NA	NA	TRBV5-1	TRBJ1-2	CASSWPDINYGYPF	TGCGCCAGCAGCTGGCCGGACATAAACTATGGCTACCCCTTC
TRBD1	NA	TRBV6-5	TRBJ2-7	CASSLTPTGVEQYF	TGTGCCAGCAGCCTGACCCCAACAGGGGTCGAGCAGTACTTC
TRBD2	NA	TRBV7-3	TRBJ2-2	CASSFGGGTGELFF	TGTGCCAGCAGCTTCGGCGGGGGTACCGGGGAGCTGTTTTTT
TRBD1	NA	TRBV7-7	TRBJ2-1	CASSAKPGQTYNEQFF	TGTGCTAGCAGCGCAAAACCGGGACAGACTTACAATGAGCAGTTCTTC
NA	few	TRBV9	TRBJ1-1	CASSASVNTEAFF	TGTGCCAGCAGCGCATCAGTGAACACTGAAGCTTTCTTT
NA	NA	TRBV29-1	TRBJ2-2	CSVGPRKNTGELFF	TGCAGCGTTGGACCCAGGAAGAACACCGGGGAGCTGTTTTTT
TRBD1	NA	TRBV2	TRBJ1-1	CASRPTGRTEAFF	TGTGCCAGCAGACCGACAGGGAGGACTGAAGCTTTCTTT
TRBD1	NA	TRBV25-1	TRBJ1-1	CASSEWGQGAEAFF	TGTGCCAGCAGTGAATGGGGACAGGGGGCCGAAGCTTTCTTT
NA	NA	TRBV9	TRBJ1-3	CASSVVDSLSGNTIYF	TGTGCCAGCAGCGTAGTCGACAGCCTCTCTGGAAACACCATATATTTT
TRBD1	NA	TRBV12-5	TRBJ2-2	CASGHRPDRATGELFF	TGTGCTAGTGGCCACCGGCCCGACAGGGCCACCGGGGAGCTGTTTTTT
NA	NA	TRBV4-1	TRBJ2-7	CASSQDLGVEQYF	TGCGCCAGCAGCCAAGATTTGGGCGTCGAGCAGTACTTC
TRBD1	NA	TRBV19	TRBJ1-1	CASSARDRGINTEAFF	TGTGCCAGTAGCGCCAGGGACAGGGGGATCAACACTGAAGCTTTCTTT